One and the same sample provided the 9 T cell receptor beta chains below, sequenced in a study of T cell repertoires in cytomegalovirus infection. These receptors have no identified antigens. TCRdb called the reads again in MiXCR, with one record for every CDR3 protein. Of nearly 700,000 distinct CDR3 sequences listed, roughly 33% were seen once; the top ten hold over 15%. This specimen consisted of cultured PBMCs, obtained from culture after CMV antigen stimulation. Every receptor here comes from a human donor in good health (CMV status not recorded). Some clones in this sample may be carry-over from other donors' samples.

The chain recombines TRBV29-1 with TRBJ2-5; 7 nucleotides align to TRBD1. Trimming cost V 7 bases and J 9 bases; bases outside gene matches: 17. Germline lookup yields CDR1 SQVTM and CDR2 ANQGSEA. This CDR3 has 14 amino acids. The CDR3: CSASSTGPPSAQYF. The CDR3 bases are TGCAGCGCCTCTTCGACAGGGCCCCCTTCCGCCCAGTACTTC.

The J gene is TRBJ2-7, the V gene TRBV7-8; tentatively, D is TRBD2 (5 bases). Germline CDR1 is SGHVS and CDR2 is FQNEAQ. The V gene lost 7 bases and the J gene lost 0 bases, with 13 bases spanning the gap. The CDR3 is 14 amino acids. In DNA, the CDR3 is TGTGCCAGCACCAACGGGGAGCCCTCCTACGAGCAGTACTTC. Translated: CASTNGEPSYEQYF. The full variable domain, in which reference TRBV7-8 and TRBJ2-7 provide the parts outside the CDR3, is GAGVSQSPRYKVAKRGQDVALRCDPISGHVSLFWYQQALGQGPEFLTYFQNEAQLDKSGLPSDRFFAERPEGSVSTLKIQRTQQEDSAVYLCASTNGEPSYEQYFGPGTRLTVT.

This clonotype was seen more than once but under ten times. The J gene is TRBJ2-7, the V gene TRBV12-3 or TRBV12-4, with TRBD2 matching over 9 bases. The CDR3 contains 14 residues. Losses at the gene ends were 3 bases for V and 5 bases for J; bases not matched to a gene: 5. The CDR3, as DNA: TGTGCCAGCAGTTTGGCGGGGGGGGGACACGAGCAGTACTTC. Encoded protein: CASSLAGGGHEQYF.

The V and J genes are TRBV2 and TRBJ2-1; 8 bases are a match to TRBD1. CDR1 is SNHLY, CDR2 FYNNEI, per germline. The CDR3 length is 16 residues. V shed 3 bases, J shed 7 bases, and the junction held 11 bases outside the gene matches. CDR3 DNA sequence: TGTGCCAGCAGTGACCCAGGACAGGGTGAAAGAAATGAGCAGTTCTTC. Amino acids: CASSDPGQGERNEQFF. The full variable domain, with the rest looked up from reference TRBV2 and TRBJ2-1, is EPEVTQTPSHQVTQMGQEVILRCVPISNHLYFYWYRQILGQKVEFLVSFYNNEISEKSEIFDDQFSVERPDGSNFTLKIRSTKLEDSAMYFCASSDPGQGERNEQFFGPGTRLTVL.

This clonotype was seen many times. The chain links TRBV7-2 to TRBJ2-3, with D uncertain. The CDR3 is made up of 14 amino acids. Trimming took off 0 bases at V and 2 bases at J, with 6 bases between the two ends. The germline gives CDR1 SGHTA, CDR2 FQGNSA. The CDR3 region has the DNA TGTGCCAGCAGCTTAGCGGGCTTCACAGATACGCAGTATTTT. Its protein product is CASSLAGFTDTQYF.

This chain links TRBV28 with TRBJ2-5, with D maybe TRBD1 (5 bases). This CDR3 has 12 residues. Germline V gene sequence: CDR1 MDHEN, CDR2 SYDVKM. With 6 bases removed from V and 9 bases from J, the gap between germline ends came to 14 bases. The CDR3 loop is CASSPLGRAQYF. The DNA for the CDR3 is TGTGCCAGCAGCCCCTTGGGGCGAGCCCAGTACTTC.

This chain links TRBV6-6 with TRBJ2-7; D remains unclear. CDR1 MNHNY and CDR2 SVGAGI come from the germline V gene (reference sequence). V gave up 9 bases and J gave up 0 bases, with 12 bases separating them. The CDR3 is 13 residues long. The CDR3 nucleotides read TGTGCCAGTATCCAGAGGAGCTCCTACGAGCAGTACTTC. Residues: CASIQRSSYEQYF.

V is TRBV28 and J is TRBJ2-2; a weak D match, TRBD1 (5 bases). The germline gives CDR1 MDHEN, CDR2 SYDVKM. V gave up 6 bases and J gave up 6 bases, with 14 bases separating them. The CDR3 has 14 residues. The CDR3: CASSLRQGAGELFF. CDR3 DNA: TGTGCCAGCAGCCTAAGGCAGGGCGCCGGGGAGCTGTTTTTT.

This clonotype was seen a few times. This sequence joins TRBV7-2 and TRBJ2-5; maybe TRBD1 (6 bases). From germline, CDR1 is SGHTA and CDR2 FQGNSA. The CDR3 runs to 15 residues. The V end lost 1 base, the J end lost 7 bases, and 16 bases lay between the germline ends. The CDR3 protein is CASSLELTGMGTQYF. CDR3 nucleotide sequence: TGTGCCAGCAGCTTAGAGTTAACAGGGATGGGGACCCAGTACTTC.